This is a list of T cell receptor beta chains from one sample in a study of post-analysis software for immune sequencing data. Each CDR3 protein gets one entry after TCRdb re-called the PCR reads with MiXCR. Found here are about 820,000 distinct CDR3 sequences, roughly 50% of them singletons; the top ten hold 4% to 5.5%. Sequenced material: blood. The receptors stem from a girl aged 5 to 17 with multiple sclerosis. CDR3s include the opening cysteine and the closing phenylalanine or tryptophan. Fields, in order: D gene, J gene, V gene, CDR3 protein. D genes are given only for firm matches.

NA,TRBJ2-3,TRBV29-1,CSVDLTDTQYF
NA,TRBJ2-5,TRBV5-1,CASSLDGLRWETQYF
NA,TRBJ2-1,TRBV7-3,CASSVDFYNEQFF
NA,TRBJ2-3,TRBV5-1,CASSIDLADTQYF
NA,TRBJ1-2,TRBV29-1,CSVDLGRDLNYGYTF
NA,TRBJ2-3,TRBV6-5,CASSTLATTQYF
NA,TRBJ2-1,TRBV5-1,CASNPFGGDEQFF
TRBD1,TRBJ2-7,TRBV27,CASGQGERDEQYF
NA,TRBJ2-1,TRBV5-1,CASSLERVTIEQFF
TRBD2,TRBJ2-1,TRBV24-1,CATSEGGRAPSNEQFF
NA,TRBJ2-7,TRBV18,CASSKERGSTYEQYF
NA,TRBJ2-1,TRBV29-1,CSVEKLLALNEQFF
TRBD1,TRBJ1-2,TRBV5-5,CASSFGQDGSDYTF
TRBD1,TRBJ2-5,TRBV7-8,CASSLGSLAGGTETQYF
NA,TRBJ2-7,TRBV6-1,CASSEVDGSYEQYF
NA,TRBJ1-6,TRBV5-1,CASSLGSTADNSPLHF
NA,TRBJ2-1,TRBV7-9,CASSNSGRFNEQFF
NA,NA,TRBV7-9,CASSFLRDGAYEQYF
NA,TRBJ2-5,TRBV7-9,CASSLGAGGQETQYF
TRBD2,TRBJ2-5,TRBV5-6,CASTTGTSGGTQYF
NA,TRBJ2-7,TRBV6-5,CASSLSGRYEQYF
NA,TRBJ2-5,TRBV5-1,CASSWLGETQYF
NA,TRBJ2-7,TRBV7-9,CASSLIKGRVYEQYF
TRBD1,TRBJ2-1,TRBV20-1,CSAHGTGTGGSEQFF
NA,TRBJ1-2,TRBV6-6,CASSYDSGYTF
TRBD2,NA,TRBV7-3,CASSLIGSPGGGNIQYF
NA,TRBJ1-2,TRBV6-2/TRBV6-3,CASSYGRPQRDGYTF
NA,NA,TRBV11-2,CASSLVREQYF
TRBD2,TRBJ2-5,TRBV28,CASSWSLNAGGGETQYF
NA,TRBJ2-7,TRBV27,CASSLLGRATYEQYF
TRBD1,TRBJ2-7,TRBV20-1,CSALGTGGSYEQYF
TRBD2,NA,TRBV29-1,CSVAWASGRHSLLEQYF